These T cell receptor beta chains were read from a single sample in a study of a mutant IDH1 vaccine in newly diagnosed glioma. Sequencing was performed with immunoSEQ multiplex PCR; in TCRdb, only in-frame clones are kept and a portion is missing. The repertoire holds over 45,000 clones, with around 80% as singletons. These TCRs' antigens remain unknown. The material was PBMCs, obtained from a glioma patient whose treatment included an IDH1 peptide vaccine. The receptor set was obtained from a man aged 25-45 years with glioma. Both conserved end residues are part of each CDR3. The D gene is left open where the match is weak. The size field is filled for only some rows; it gives once, few, many or a size class.

TRBV19,.,.,TRBJ1-6,TGTGCCAGTAGGGAGGTGGGAACTCGTTCTAATTCACCCCTCCACTTT,CASREVGTRSNSPLHF
TRBV6-6,.,TRBD1,TRBJ2-7,TGTGCCAGCAGATCCGGGACAGGGGGATCTAGCGAGCAGTACTTC,CASRSGTGGSSEQYF
TRBV19,.,.,TRBJ1-2,TGTGCCAGTAGTCCGGCAGGATCCCTGCTCTACACCTTC,CASSPAGSLLYTF
TRBV7-2,once,TRBD1,TRBJ2-5,TGTGCCAGCAGCCCCGCTCCGGGACAGGGGCCCGTTGAAGAGACCCAGTACTTC,CASSPAPGQGPVEETQYF
TRBV21-1,.,.,TRBJ1-5,TGTGCCAGCAGCAAAGCCCAGACAGGGGGTACTGGTCAGCCCCAGCATTTT,CASSKAQTGGTGQPQHF
TRBV18,few,.,TRBJ1-6,TGTGCCAGCTCACCGTTAAAGGGGGACTCACCCCTCCACTTT,CASSPLKGDSPLHF
TRBV6-1,.,.,TRBJ1-5,TGTGCCAGCAGTGAGTTCACCGGCAATCAGCCCCAGCATTTT,CASSEFTGNQPQHF
TRBV7-9,.,TRBD1,TRBJ2-5,TGTGCCAGCAGCCAAGGCAAAGGACAGGGGAAAGAGACCCAGTACTTC,CASSQGKGQGKETQYF
TRBV5-6,.,TRBD2,TRBJ2-3,TGTGCCAGCAGCTTGTCTCCGGGGAAGCGGGGGGTAAGCACAGATACGCAGTATTTT,CASSLSPGKRGVSTDTQYF
TRBV19,.,TRBD1,TRBJ2-7,TGTGCCAGTAGTATAGTTGGACAGGGACCCTACGAGCAGTACTTC,CASSIVGQGPYEQYF
TRBV1,few,.,TRBJ2-3,TGCACCAGCAGCCATTTAGCGGGGGTGATGACAGATACGCAGTATTTT,CTSSHLAGVMTDTQYF
TRBV11-2,.,.,TRBJ1-6,TGTGCCAGCGGACCTGAGGGGCCCACCTCTAATTCACCCCTCCACTTT,CASGPEGPTSNSPLHF
TRBV19,once,.,TRBJ2-7,TGTGCCAGTAGTATATTCGGAGAGAACTACGAGCAGTACTTC,CASSIFGENYEQYF
TRBV6-6,.,.,TRBJ1-5,TGTGCCAGCAGCACCGTGAGGGGCAGCAATCAGCCCCAGCATTTT,CASSTVRGSNQPQHF
TRBV5-4,.,.,TRBJ2-2,TGTGCCAGCAACCCAACAGGGAACACCGGGGAGCTGTTTTTT,CASNPTGNTGELFF
TRBV6-1,.,TRBD2,TRBJ2-1,TGTGCCAGCAGTGAATTCTTGCGGGGGGGATACAATGAGCAGTTCTTC,CASSEFLRGGYNEQFF
TRBV5-6,.,.,TRBJ1-2,TGTGCCAGCGGCTTAATAAACAGAGAGGCTTATGGCTACACCTTC,CASGLINREAYGYTF
TRBV6-7,once,TRBD2,TRBJ2-7,TGTGCCAGCAGTTACTGGCCCACTAGCGGGGGGGGAGACTTC,CASSYWPTSGGGDF
TRBV15,few,.,TRBJ2-1,TGTGCCACCAGCAGAGATTCAGGGGCCAATGAGCAGTTCTTC,CATSRDSGANEQFF
TRBV7-8,.,.,TRBJ2-2,TGTGCCAGCAGCCTCCGAAGACAGGAGAACACCGGGGAGCTGTTTTTT,CASSLRRQENTGELFF